This paragraph covers one TCR beta chain sequence. With 6 bases removed from V and 4 bases from J, the gap between germline ends came to 21 bases. The CDR3 spans 16 residues. Germline V lookup: CDR1 SNHLY, CDR2 FYNNEI. CDR3 regions of TCR beta were amplified from RNA transcripts. A first-round RT-PCR used HTBI primers, followed by a second-round multiplex PCR. MiXCR, run by TCRdb on the multiplex PCR reads, gives a single entry per CDR3 protein. The sample includes 260,000 or so distinct CDR3 sequences, 40% to 50% seen only once; the top ten take roughly 45%. Having ophthalmopathy, the donors showed moderate-to-severe activity, CAS ≥3 and NOSPECS ≥4, with disease lasting under 3 months. Ineligible for inclusion were patients with other autoimmune diseases, uncontrolled infections, pregnancy or lactation. Diagnostic conclusions were grounded in clinical symptoms, serum thyroxine, TRAb, thyroid ultrasound and orbital computed tomography.

These data originate in a study of Graves' ophthalmopathy and Graves' hyperthyroidism. Turning to the study itself: Blood was drawn at initial diagnosis, before any treatment.

Sequencing input: peripheral blood. The clonotype originates from an adult man with Graves' ophthalmopathy. The chain is built from TRBV2 and TRBJ1-2; D may be TRBD1 (5 bases). CDR3 sequence reads: CASRSTWGRALYGYTF. The CDR3 DNA follows: TGTGCCAGCAGGTCCACATGGGGCAGGGCCCTCTATGGCTACACCTTC.